This T cell receptor (beta chain) originates from a study of CD8+CD57+ T cells in acquired aplastic anemia. About the study: Yields of DNA that came from sorted CD4+ and CD8+ cells averaged about 3.4 ug.

This CDR3 is built from 14 residues. CDR1 SGHVS and CDR2 FQNEAQ come from the germline V gene. Trimming cost V 1 base and J 9 bases, with 10 bases left between them. Genomic DNA templated the TCR beta VDJ and CDR3 profiling. TCRdb recomputed calls from the reads with MiXCR, one row per CDR3 protein. The sample includes approximately 270,000 distinct CDR3 sequences, around 60% of them seen just once. The chain carries TRBV7-8 and TRBJ1-6; weak D call: TRBD1 (6 bases). This receptor was identified in a human donor with severe aplastic anemia or a healthy control (not recorded which). Sequencing was done on a sample of sorted CD4+, CD8+, or CD8+CD57+ T cells (not recorded which) from PBMCs. In DNA, the CDR3 is TGTGCCAGCAGCTTAGATCGACAGGCTTCACCCCTCCACTTT. Its translation is CASSLDRQASPLHF.